This T cell receptor beta chain was sequenced in a study of T-cell reconstitution after alpha-beta-depleted transplantation in children. Notes on the study in general: The study traced high day-60 TCRbeta diversity in some patients to surviving recipient T cells and thymic progenitors. Expanded graft clones numbering several hundred reportedly gave rise to alpha-beta T cells about two months after transplant. T-cell counts and diversity at one year following transplant were attributed mainly to newly produced T cells.

Unique molecular identifiers were used to barcode this TCRbeta library. A single record per CDR3 protein comes from TCRdb applying MiXCR to the PCR reads. The repertoire consists of some 150,000 distinct CDR3 sequences, with 8.8% occurring once and the leading ten covering approximately 18%. To note about this clonotype: The antigen remains undetermined.

The germline V gene has CDR1 MDHEN and CDR2 SYDVKM. The CDR3 is 13 residues long. V gave up 3 bases and J gave up 6 bases, with 10 bases separating them. The chain links TRBV28 to TRBJ2-3, with D perhaps matching TRBD1 (5 bases). Source: PBMCs, mostly from graft donor cells, taken 180 days after TCRalphabeta/CD19-depleted stem cell transplant. This TCR derives from a female patient aged 2-10 years who had a stem cell transplant for congenital amegakaryocytic thrombocytopenia, so the T cells may come from the graft donor. CDR3 nucleotides: TGTGCCAGCAGTTTTGGGGCCTCCGATACGCAGTATTTT. It yields the protein CASSFGASDTQYF.